This T cell receptor beta chain was recovered during a study of regulatory T cells in long-lasting Graves disease. Points from the study as a whole: No thyroid tissue was studied; the work used peripheral blood only.

CDR3-region Arm-PCR and iRepertoire HTBI primers produced the TCR beta libraries. TCRdb re-derived calls from the multiplex PCR reads in MiXCR, one entry per CDR3 protein. The sample has a few hundred thousand distinct CDR3 sequences, 15% to 20% seen once. Sample time point: newly diagnosed GD, antithyroid drugs for less than 3 months. After RNA was extracted from PBMCs, the TCR library was made from it. There are many counts of this clonotype. The target antigen is unknown. Looked up from germline, CDR1 is MNHEY and CDR2 is SVGEGT. Trimming removed 3 bases from V and 3 bases from J, with 17 bases in between. There are 16 residues in the CDR3. This sample also appeared in a second study, on T cells in Graves' hyperthyroidism and ophthalmopathy. That work states: Newly diagnosed patients aged 18 to 65 had hyperthyroidism of under 2 months' duration. First-round RT-PCR with HTBI primers amplified the TCR CDR3 region.

Sample: peripheral blood mononuclear cells (PBMCs), taken at new diagnosis, from a patient treated with antithyroid drugs. The chain couples TRBV6-2 or TRBV6-3 to TRBJ1-2; D unresolved. This sequence originates from a woman aged 30 to 39 with Graves disease. The CDR3 loop reads CASSYPSSPWDYGYTF. The DNA for the CDR3 is TGTGCCAGCAGTTATCCCTCCTCCCCCTGGGACTATGGCTACACCTTC.